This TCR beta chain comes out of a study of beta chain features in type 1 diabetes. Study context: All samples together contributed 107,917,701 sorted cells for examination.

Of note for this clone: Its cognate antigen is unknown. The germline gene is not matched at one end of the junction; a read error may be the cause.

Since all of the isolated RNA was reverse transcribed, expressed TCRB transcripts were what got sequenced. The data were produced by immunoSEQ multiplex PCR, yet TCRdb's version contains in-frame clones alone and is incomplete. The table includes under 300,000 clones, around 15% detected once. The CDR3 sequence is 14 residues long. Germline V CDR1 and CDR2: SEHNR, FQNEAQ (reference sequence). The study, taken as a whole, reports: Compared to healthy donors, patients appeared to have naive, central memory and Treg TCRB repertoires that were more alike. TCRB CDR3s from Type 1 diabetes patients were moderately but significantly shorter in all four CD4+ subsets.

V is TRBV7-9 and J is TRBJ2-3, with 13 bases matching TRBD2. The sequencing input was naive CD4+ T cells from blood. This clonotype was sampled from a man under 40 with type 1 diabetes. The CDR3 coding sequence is TGTGCCAGCAGCCCAATAGGAGCCGGGACTAGCGGGACATTT. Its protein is CASSPIGAGTSGTF.